The 30 T cell receptor beta chains in this list originate from one sample, sequenced in a study of T cell responses to AZD1222 COVID-19 vaccine. Profiled with immunoSEQ multiplex PCR; TCRdb holds only in-frame clones, not every one. The profile shows 170,000 or so clones, just under 95% of them singletons. The sequences come from peripheral blood, collected on day 0 of AZD1222 vaccination. These receptors were collected from an adult in good health.

The chain combines TRBV19 with TRBJ1-3, with D perhaps TRBD1 (5 bases). Trimming pared 1 base from V and 4 bases from J, leaving 5 bases between. The germline V gene has CDR1 LNHDA and CDR2 SQIVND (reference sequence). The CDR3 covers 13 residues. The CDR3 is CASSIGGGNTIYF. The CDR3 DNA sequence: TGTGCCAGTAGTATAGGGGGGGGAAACACCATATATTTT.

The CDR3 DNA sequence: TGTGCCAGTAGTATACGCGTCAGCTTCTATGGCTACACCTTC. This gives the protein CASSIRVSFYGYTF. The chain employs TRBV19 and TRBJ1-2, with D hard to call. This CDR3 has 14 amino acids. The V end lost 2 bases, the J end lost 4 bases, and 11 bases lay between the germline ends. CDR1 and CDR2 (germline): LNHDA, SQIVND (reference sequence).

This sequence joins TRBV6-2 or TRBV6-3 and TRBJ1-1; D ambiguous. CDR1 is MNHEY and CDR2 is SVGEGT in the germline V gene. The CDR3 contains 14 residues. The V and J ends lost 2 bases and 1 base respectively, with 8 bases between them. The CDR3 sequence is CASSYLLQNTEAFF. In DNA form, the CDR3 reads TGTGCCAGCAGTTACCTCCTTCAGAACACTGAAGCTTTCTTT.

V gene TRBV13 combines with J gene TRBJ2-5; D call uncertain. The germline V and J ends were trimmed by 5 bases and 0 bases, with 7 bases remaining between them. Germline CDR1 is PRHDT and CDR2 is FYEKMQ (reference sequence). The CDR3 length is 13 residues. Here the CDR3 reads CASSPPYQETQYF. CDR3 nucleotide sequence: TGTGCCAGCAGCCCCCCGTACCAAGAGACCCAGTACTTC.

The gene calls are TRBV10-2 and TRBJ2-1, with TRBD2 matching 9 bases. Germline CDR1 reads WSHSY; CDR2 reads SAAADI. This CDR3 is 15 amino acids long. J lost 4 bases, V lost 8 bases, and 9 bases had no gene match. The CDR3: CASAPSGGRYNEQFF. The CDR3 DNA reads TGCGCCAGCGCCCCCAGCGGGGGGCGTTACAATGAGCAGTTCTTC.

This chain links TRBV7-2 with TRBJ2-7; the D gene is possibly TRBD1 (5 bases). The ends were cut back, 2 bases at V and 3 bases at J, with 14 bases in the middle. Germline CDR1 is SGHTA and CDR2 is FQGNSA. CDR3 length: 15 residues. The DNA of the CDR3 is TGTGCCAGCAGCTTAAGGGGTGTCGCCCTCTACGAGCAGTACTTC. Protein product: CASSLRGVALYEQYF.

V usage is TRBV4-3 and J usage is TRBJ2-1, with 14 nucleotides matching TRBD2. Looked up from germline, CDR1 is LGHNA and CDR2 is YSLEER. The CDR3 contains 18 residues. V gave up 1 base and J gave up 6 bases; unmatched junction bases: 8. CDR3 amino acids: CASSQAGPGTSGSNEQFF. The CDR3 nucleotides read TGCGCCAGCAGCCAAGCCGGCCCCGGGACTAGCGGGAGCAATGAGCAGTTCTTC.

The J gene is TRBJ1-1, the V gene TRBV4-1; no reliable D call. This CDR3 comprises 14 residues. The germline gives CDR1 MGHRA, CDR2 YSYEKL. V gave up 0 bases and J gave up 5 bases, with 10 bases separating them. The chain's CDR3 is CASSQDAAGTEAFF. CDR3 coding DNA: TGCGCCAGCAGCCAAGATGCGGCCGGGACTGAAGCTTTCTTT.

This rearrangement joins TRBV7-9 to TRBJ2-2; 7 bases line up with TRBD1. From germline, CDR1 is SEHNR and CDR2 FQNEAQ (reference sequence). V gave up 2 bases and J gave up 7 bases; unmatched junction bases: 13. The CDR3 is made up of 17 amino acids. The CDR3 coding sequence is TGTGCCAGCAGCTTACCCTACCGACAGGGCGGAAACGGGGAGCTGTTTTTT. Translated, it gives CASSLPYRQGGNGELFF.

This chain connects TRBV7-8 to TRBJ1-6; TRBD1 is a possible D gene (5 bases). With 1 base removed from V and 9 bases from J, the gap between germline ends came to 7 bases. The germline gives CDR1 SGHVS, CDR2 FQNEAQ. This CDR3 region has 13 residues. CDR3 protein: CASSLDRSSPLHF. CDR3 DNA sequence: TGTGCCAGCAGCTTAGACAGGAGTTCACCCCTCCACTTT.

The chain joins TRBV9 to TRBJ2-2, with 8 bases matching TRBD1. V lost 7 bases, J lost 4 bases, and 15 bases stayed unmatched. Germline CDR1 and CDR2: SGDLS and YYNGEE. This CDR3 region has 17 residues. CDR3 DNA sequence: TGTGCCAGCGGGCCAGGGGGCGAAACGGTGCTCACCGGGGAGCTGTTTTTT. Translating gives CASGPGGETVLTGELFF.

CDR3 DNA: TGTGCCAGCAGTGAATCGGGACACAACTATGGCTACACCTTC. Translated, it gives CASSESGHNYGYTF. This chain connects TRBV6-1 to TRBJ1-2; maybe TRBD1 (6 bases). The germline V and J ends were trimmed by 2 bases and 2 bases, with 9 bases remaining between them. Germline V gene sequence: CDR1 MNHNS, CDR2 SASEGT. The CDR3 extends over 14 amino acids.

The chain links TRBV7-2 to TRBJ2-3; no definite D call. This CDR3 is 13 amino acids long. The germline CDR1 and CDR2 sequences are SGHTA and FQGNSA. The ends were cut back, 4 bases at V and 1 base at J, with 6 bases in the middle. For the CDR3, the DNA is TGTGCCAGCAGCTCCACTCGCACAGATACGCAGTATTTT. Its protein product is CASSSTRTDTQYF.

The rearrangement uses TRBV28 and TRBJ1-1; 7 positions agree with TRBD1. This CDR3 is 16 amino acids long. From germline, CDR1 is MDHEN and CDR2 SYDVKM. V trimming: 6 bases; J trimming: 1 base; junction bases outside the gene matches: 11. CDR3 in DNA: TGTGCCAGCAGCCTATCGACAGGGTGGAGGAACACTGAAGCTTTCTTT. Translating gives CASSLSTGWRNTEAFF. Full variable domain (missing parts from reference TRBV28 and TRBJ1-1): DVKVTQSSRYLVKRTGEKVFLECVQDMDHENMFWYRQDPGLGLRLIYFSYDVKMKEKGDIPEGYSVSREKKERFSLILESASTNQTSMYLCASSLSTGWRNTEAFFGQGTRLTVV.

This CDR3 reads CASSLGLGTDTQYF. The CDR3 nucleotides read TGTGCCAGCAGCTTAGGTTTGGGTACAGATACGCAGTATTTT. The chain uses TRBV7-2 and TRBJ2-3; D is unclear. Trimming took 1 base from V and 3 from J, leaving 8 bases between them. Germline CDR1 and CDR2: SGHTA and FQGNSA. The CDR3 has 14 residues.

The rearrangement joins TRBV7-9 to TRBJ1-5, with D maybe TRBD1 (5 bases). The V end lost 1 base, the J end lost 2 bases, and 15 bases lay between the germline ends. This CDR3 has 17 amino acids. The germline V gene encodes CDR1 SEHNR and CDR2 FQNEAQ (reference sequence). This CDR3 is CASSLVRSGMGNQPQHF. CDR3 nucleotides: TGTGCCAGCAGCTTAGTTCGTTCAGGGATGGGCAATCAGCCCCAGCATTTT.

The chain employs TRBV4-2 and TRBJ1-1, with TRBD1 matching over 8 bases. The CDR3 is 17 residues long. Germline assignment: CDR1 LGHNA and CDR2 YNFKEQ. V trimming: 2 bases; J trimming: 4 bases; junction bases outside the gene matches: 12. The CDR3: CASSQLGTGPGSTEAFF. The CDR3 nucleotides read TGTGCCAGCAGCCAACTTGGGACAGGCCCCGGGAGCACTGAAGCTTTCTTT.

This clone was picked up one time. V gene TRBV4-1 combines with J gene TRBJ1-6; 8 bases line up with TRBD1. This CDR3 is built from 15 residues. J gave up 9 bases and V 3 bases, and 7 bases lay outside the gene matches. Germline CDR1 and CDR2: MGHRA and YSYEKL. This CDR3 is CASSHPDRDGSPLHF. For the CDR3, the DNA is TGCGCCAGCAGCCACCCGGACAGGGACGGTTCACCCCTCCACTTT.

The chain recombines TRBV7-6 with TRBJ1-1, with D possibly TRBD1 on 6 matching bases. Germline CDR1 is SGHVS and CDR2 is FNYEAQ. V was shortened by 5 bases and J by 3 bases, with 16 bases between the two germline ends. CDR3 length: 15 amino acids. For the CDR3, the DNA is TGTGCCAGCAGCGTCCAAACAGGGCGCTACACTGAAGCTTTCTTT. It specifies CASSVQTGRYTEAFF.

The chain links TRBV27 to TRBJ2-7; no reliable D call. V gave up 5 bases and J gave up 4 bases, with 15 bases separating them. The CDR3 spans 14 residues. CDR1 MNHEY and CDR2 SMNVEV come from the germline V gene (reference sequence). The CDR3 is CASSTQDGKYEQYF. DNA for the CDR3: TGTGCCAGCAGTACCCAGGACGGAAAATACGAGCAGTACTTC.

The chain recombines TRBV27 with TRBJ1-3; D call uncertain. This CDR3 region has 14 residues. V was clipped by 5 bases and J by 4 bases, with 12 bases between them. Germline V gene sequence: CDR1 MNHEY, CDR2 SMNVEV (reference sequence). The CDR3 loop reads CASSPWGGGNTIYF. CDR3 nucleotides: TGTGCCAGCAGTCCCTGGGGTGGAGGAAACACCATATATTTT.

The chain joins TRBV6-6 to TRBJ2-5, with D perhaps matching TRBD2 (6 bases). The CDR3 consists of 15 residues. V lost 6 bases to trimming and J lost 0 bases, with 14 bases between them. Germline-derived CDR1 and CDR2 are MNHNY and SVGAGI (reference sequence). The CDR3 region has the DNA TGTGCCAGCAGCTTAGCGGTTTTGTACCAAGAGACCCAGTACTTC. It is translated as CASSLAVLYQETQYF.

This clone was seen a single time. The rearrangement links TRBV9 to TRBJ1-6, with 9 bases fitting TRBD1. Germline V lookup: CDR1 SGDLS, CDR2 YYNGEE. The CDR3 contains 16 residues. Trimming took 2 bases from V and 16 from J; bases not matched to a gene: 16. This CDR3 reads CASSVGTGPLGGFLHF. The CDR3 DNA follows: TGTGCCAGCAGCGTGGGGACAGGGCCGCTGGGGGGTTTTCTCCACTTT.

The chain is built from TRBV28 and TRBJ2-7; 7 bases fit TRBD2. Germline CDR1 MDHEN, CDR2 SYDVKM. The CDR3 runs to 13 residues. V shed 5 bases, J shed 7 bases, and the junction held 8 bases outside the gene matches. The CDR3 here is CASSRGDLSEQYF. DNA of the CDR3: TGTGCCAGCAGTCGGGGGGACCTTTCAGAGCAGTACTTC. The variable domain in full, completed from reference TRBV28 and TRBJ2-7, reads DVKVTQSSRYLVKRTGEKVFLECVQDMDHENMFWYRQDPGLGLRLIYFSYDVKMKEKGDIPEGYSVSREKKERFSLILESASTNQTSMYLCASSRGDLSEQYFGPGTRLTVT.

This chain uses TRBV6-5 with TRBJ1-6; 8 bases fit TRBD1. Germline CDR1 MNHEY, CDR2 SVGAGI. The CDR3 totals 15 residues. The V and J ends lost 0 bases and 12 bases, in that order; junction bases with no gene match: 7. CDR3 amino acids: CASSYSPDRVEPLHF. CDR3 DNA sequence: TGTGCCAGCAGTTACTCCCCGGACAGGGTGGAACCCCTCCACTTT.

The rearrangement joins TRBV15 to TRBJ1-2, with a tentative D call TRBD1 (5 bases). CDR3 length: 14 residues. CDR1 and CDR2 (germline): LNHNV, YYDKDF (reference sequence). Trimming stripped 8 bases from V and 6 bases from J, with 19 bases between. CDR3 loop: CATRKVGASDGYTF. For the CDR3, the DNA is TGTGCCACCCGGAAAGTTGGGGCTTCGGATGGCTACACCTTC.

V is TRBV3-1 (or the pseudogene TRBV3-2) and J is TRBJ1-2; 7 positions agree with TRBD1. The CDR3 totals 13 residues. With V trimmed by 4 bases and J by 4 bases, 3 bases remained unmatched. Germline V CDR1 and CDR2: LGHDT, YNNKEL (reference sequence). CDR3 bases: TGTGCCAGCAGCCCAGGGGGGGGCTATGGCTACACCTTC. This gives the protein CASSPGGGYGYTF.

The chain uses TRBV13 and TRBJ1-1, with D maybe TRBD1 (5 bases). V lost 1 base and J 2 bases, leaving 11 bases between the germline ends. The CDR3 extends over 15 amino acids. Germline V gene lookup returns CDR1 PRHDT and CDR2 FYEKMQ (reference sequence). This CDR3 is CASSLAGSLNTEAFF. CDR3 coding DNA: TGTGCCAGCAGCTTAGCAGGGTCGCTAAACACTGAAGCTTTCTTT.

This clone has just one count. The chain has TRBV7-2 and TRBJ2-7; TRBD1 matches at 9 bases. Germline-derived CDR1 and CDR2 are SGHTA and FQGNSA. With V trimmed by 6 bases and J by 1 base, 4 bases remained unmatched. CDR3 length: 14 residues. This chain's CDR3 is CASRTGTGSYEQYF. The CDR3 bases are TGTGCCAGCAGGACCGGGACAGGGTCCTACGAGCAGTACTTC.

J is TRBJ1-2 and V is TRBV20-1; D not certain. Germline V gene data show CDR1 as DFQATT and CDR2 as SNEGSKA (reference sequence). The CDR3 is 9 amino acids. CDR3 coding DNA: TGCAGCGTCCCTCATGGCTACACCTTC. This codes for CSVPHGYTF.